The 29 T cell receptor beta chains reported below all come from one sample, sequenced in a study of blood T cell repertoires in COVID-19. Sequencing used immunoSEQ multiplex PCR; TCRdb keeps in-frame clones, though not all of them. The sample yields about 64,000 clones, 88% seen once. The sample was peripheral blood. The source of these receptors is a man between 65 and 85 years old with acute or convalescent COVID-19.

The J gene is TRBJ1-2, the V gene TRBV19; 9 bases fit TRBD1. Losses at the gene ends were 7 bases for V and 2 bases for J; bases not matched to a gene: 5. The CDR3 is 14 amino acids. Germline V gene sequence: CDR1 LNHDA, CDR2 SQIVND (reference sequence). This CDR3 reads CASKPGQGNYGYTF. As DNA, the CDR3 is TGTGCCAGTAAACCGGGACAGGGAAACTATGGCTACACCTTC.

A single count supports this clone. CDR3 coding DNA: TGTGCCAGCATTCGAGGGGCCGGGGGGACCCAGTACTTC. Its translation: CASIRGAGGTQYF. The chain has TRBV11-2 and TRBJ2-5; tentative D call: TRBD2 (6 bases). Germline assignment: CDR1 SGHAT and CDR2 FQNNGV. This CDR3 is built from 13 residues. Trimming left V 7 bases short and J 7 bases short, with 16 bases between.

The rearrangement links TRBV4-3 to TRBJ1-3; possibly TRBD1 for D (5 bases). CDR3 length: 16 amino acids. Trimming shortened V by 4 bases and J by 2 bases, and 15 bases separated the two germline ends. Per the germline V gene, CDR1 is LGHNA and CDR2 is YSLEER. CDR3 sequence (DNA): TGCGCCAGCAGCCGAATGGCGGGGCCCACTGGAAACACCATATATTTT. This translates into CASSRMAGPTGNTIYF.

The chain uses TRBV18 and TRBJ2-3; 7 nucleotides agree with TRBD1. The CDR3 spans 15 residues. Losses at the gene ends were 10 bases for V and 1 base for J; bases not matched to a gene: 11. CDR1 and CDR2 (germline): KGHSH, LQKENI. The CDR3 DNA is TGTGCCACTCGGGTGGGACAGCTTGGCACAGATACGCAGTATTTT. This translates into CATRVGQLGTDTQYF.

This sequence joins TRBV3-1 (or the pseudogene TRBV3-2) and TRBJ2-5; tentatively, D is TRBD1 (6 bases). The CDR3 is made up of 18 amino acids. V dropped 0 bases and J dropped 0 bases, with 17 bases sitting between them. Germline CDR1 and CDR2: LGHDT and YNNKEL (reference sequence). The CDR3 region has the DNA TGTGCCAGCAGCCAAGATCACGGTGCAGGGGAGTACCAAGAGACCCAGTACTTC. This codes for CASSQDHGAGEYQETQYF.

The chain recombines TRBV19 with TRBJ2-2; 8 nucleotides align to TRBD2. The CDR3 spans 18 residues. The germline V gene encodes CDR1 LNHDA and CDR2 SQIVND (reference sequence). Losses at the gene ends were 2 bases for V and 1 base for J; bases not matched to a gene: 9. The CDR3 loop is CASSISVRGGRNTGELFF. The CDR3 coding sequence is TGTGCCAGTAGTATATCCGTTCGGGGGGGCAGGAACACCGGGGAGCTGTTTTTT.

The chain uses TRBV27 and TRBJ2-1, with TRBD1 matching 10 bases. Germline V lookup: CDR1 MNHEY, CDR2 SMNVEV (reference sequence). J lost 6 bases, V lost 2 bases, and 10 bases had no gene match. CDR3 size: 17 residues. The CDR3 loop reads CASSLLSGTGASNEQFF. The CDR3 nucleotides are TGTGCCAGCAGTTTACTTTCCGGGACAGGGGCCAGCAATGAGCAGTTCTTC.

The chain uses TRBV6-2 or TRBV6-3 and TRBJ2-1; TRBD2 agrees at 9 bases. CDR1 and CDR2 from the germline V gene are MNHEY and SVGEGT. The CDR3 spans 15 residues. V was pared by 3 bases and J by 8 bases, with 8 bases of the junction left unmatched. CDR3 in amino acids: CASSYDAGGFYEQFF. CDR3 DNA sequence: TGTGCCAGCAGTTATGACGCGGGGGGGTTTTATGAGCAGTTCTTC.

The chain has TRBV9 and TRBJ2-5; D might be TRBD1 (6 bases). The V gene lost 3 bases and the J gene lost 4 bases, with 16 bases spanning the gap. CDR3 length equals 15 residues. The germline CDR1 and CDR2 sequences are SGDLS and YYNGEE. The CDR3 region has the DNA TGTGCCAGCAGCGCACCCCGAGGGGGAACAGAGACCCAGTACTTC. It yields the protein CASSAPRGGTETQYF.

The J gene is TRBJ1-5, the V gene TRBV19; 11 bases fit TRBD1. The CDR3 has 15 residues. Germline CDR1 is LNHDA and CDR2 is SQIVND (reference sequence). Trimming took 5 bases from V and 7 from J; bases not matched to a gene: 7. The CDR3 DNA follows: TGTGCCAGTAGTGGCGTCGGGACAGGGGGACAGCCCCAGCATTTT. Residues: CASSGVGTGGQPQHF.

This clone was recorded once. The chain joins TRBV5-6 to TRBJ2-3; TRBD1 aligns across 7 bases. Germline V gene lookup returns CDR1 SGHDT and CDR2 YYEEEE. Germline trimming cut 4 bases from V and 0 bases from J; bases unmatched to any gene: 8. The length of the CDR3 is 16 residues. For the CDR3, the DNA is TGTGCCAGCAGCCCACAGGGGAGTTTAAGCACAGATACGCAGTATTTT. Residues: CASSPQGSLSTDTQYF. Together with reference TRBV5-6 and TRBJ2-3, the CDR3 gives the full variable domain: DAGVTQSPTHLIKTRGQQVTLRCSPKSGHDTVSWYQQALGQGPQFIFQYYEEEERQRGNFPDRFSGHQFPNYSSELNVNALLLGDSALYLCASSPQGSLSTDTQYFGPGTRLTVL.

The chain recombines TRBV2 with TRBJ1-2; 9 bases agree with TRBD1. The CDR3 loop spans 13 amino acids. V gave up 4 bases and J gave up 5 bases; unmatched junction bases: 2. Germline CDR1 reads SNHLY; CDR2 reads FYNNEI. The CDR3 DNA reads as TGTGCCAGCAGTGTGACAGGGGGGTATGGCTACACCTTC. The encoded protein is CASSVTGGYGYTF.

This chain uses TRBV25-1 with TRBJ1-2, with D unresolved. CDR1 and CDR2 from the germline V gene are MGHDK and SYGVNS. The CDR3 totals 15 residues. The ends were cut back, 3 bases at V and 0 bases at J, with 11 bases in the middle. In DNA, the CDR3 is TGTGCCAGCAGTGAGGCAGGTCAAGCTAACTATGGCTACACCTTC. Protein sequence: CASSEAGQANYGYTF.

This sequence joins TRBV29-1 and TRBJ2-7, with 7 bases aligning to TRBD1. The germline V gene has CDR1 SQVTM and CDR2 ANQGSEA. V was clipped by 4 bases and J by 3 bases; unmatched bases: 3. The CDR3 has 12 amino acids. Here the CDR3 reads CSVAWDSYEQYF. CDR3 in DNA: TGCAGCGTTGCGTGGGACAGCTACGAGCAGTACTTC.

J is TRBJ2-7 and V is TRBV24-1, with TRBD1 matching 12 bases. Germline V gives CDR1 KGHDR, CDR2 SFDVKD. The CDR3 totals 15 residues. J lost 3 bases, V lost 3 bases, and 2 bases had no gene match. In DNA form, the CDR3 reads TGTGCCACCAGTGATCGGGACAGGGGGCTCTACGAGCAGTACTTC. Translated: CATSDRDRGLYEQYF.

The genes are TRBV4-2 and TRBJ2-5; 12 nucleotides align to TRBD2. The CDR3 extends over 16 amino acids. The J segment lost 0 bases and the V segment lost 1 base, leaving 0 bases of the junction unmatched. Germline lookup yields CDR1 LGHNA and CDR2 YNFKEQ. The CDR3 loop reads CASSQGLAGDQETQYF. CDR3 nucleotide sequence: TGTGCCAGCAGCCAAGGACTAGCGGGGGACCAAGAGACCCAGTACTTC.

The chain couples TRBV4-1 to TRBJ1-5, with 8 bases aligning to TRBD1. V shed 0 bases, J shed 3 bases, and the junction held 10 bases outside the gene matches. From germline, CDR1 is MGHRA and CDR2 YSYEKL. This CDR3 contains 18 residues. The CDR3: CASSQDLETGVLNQPQHF. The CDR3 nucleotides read TGCGCCAGCAGCCAAGATCTCGAGACAGGGGTACTCAATCAGCCCCAGCATTTT.

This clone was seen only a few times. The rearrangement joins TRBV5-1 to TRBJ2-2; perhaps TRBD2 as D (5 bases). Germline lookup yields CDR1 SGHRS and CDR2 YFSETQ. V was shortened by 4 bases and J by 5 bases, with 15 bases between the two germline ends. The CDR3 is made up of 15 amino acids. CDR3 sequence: CASSPTLSGTGELFF. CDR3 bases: TGCGCCAGCAGCCCCACCCTAAGCGGTACCGGGGAGCTGTTTTTT.

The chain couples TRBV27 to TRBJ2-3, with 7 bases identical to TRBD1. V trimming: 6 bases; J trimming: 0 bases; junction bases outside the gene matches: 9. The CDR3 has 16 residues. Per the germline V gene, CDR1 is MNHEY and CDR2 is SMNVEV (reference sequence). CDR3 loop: CASRKLGDSSTDTQYF. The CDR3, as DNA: TGTGCCAGCAGAAAATTAGGGGACAGCAGCACAGATACGCAGTATTTT.

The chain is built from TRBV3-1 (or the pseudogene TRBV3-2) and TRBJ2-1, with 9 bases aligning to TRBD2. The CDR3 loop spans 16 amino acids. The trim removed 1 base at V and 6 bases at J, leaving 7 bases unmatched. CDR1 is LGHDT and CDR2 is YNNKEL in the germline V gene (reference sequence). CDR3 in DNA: TGTGCCAGCAGCCAAGGGGGAGGGCGGGGGGGCAATGAGCAGTTCTTC. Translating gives CASSQGGGRGGNEQFF.

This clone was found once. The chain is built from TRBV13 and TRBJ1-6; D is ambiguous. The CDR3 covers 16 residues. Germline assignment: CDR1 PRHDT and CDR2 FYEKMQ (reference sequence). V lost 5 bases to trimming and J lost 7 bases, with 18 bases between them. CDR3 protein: CASSLAPPRGNSPLHF. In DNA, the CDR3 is TGTGCCAGCAGCCTGGCGCCCCCAAGAGGAAATTCACCCCTCCACTTT. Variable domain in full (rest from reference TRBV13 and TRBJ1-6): AAGVIQSPRHLIKEKRETATLKCYPIPRHDTVYWYQQGPGQDPQFLISFYEKMQSDKGSIPDRFSAQQFSDYHSELNMSSLELGDSALYFCASSLAPPRGNSPLHFGNGTRLTVT.

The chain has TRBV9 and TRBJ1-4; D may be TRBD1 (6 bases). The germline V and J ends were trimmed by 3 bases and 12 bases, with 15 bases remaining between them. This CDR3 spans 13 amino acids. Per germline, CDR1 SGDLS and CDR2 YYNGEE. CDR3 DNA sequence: TGTGCCAGCAGCGCCACAGGGTTAGGCGAACTGTTTTTT. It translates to CASSATGLGELFF.

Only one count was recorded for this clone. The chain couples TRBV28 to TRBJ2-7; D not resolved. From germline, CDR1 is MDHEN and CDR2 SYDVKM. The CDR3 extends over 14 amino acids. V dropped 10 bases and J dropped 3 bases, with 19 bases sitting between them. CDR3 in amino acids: CATRLVLVDYEQYF. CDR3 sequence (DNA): TGTGCCACGCGTTTAGTCCTGGTCGACTACGAGCAGTACTTC.

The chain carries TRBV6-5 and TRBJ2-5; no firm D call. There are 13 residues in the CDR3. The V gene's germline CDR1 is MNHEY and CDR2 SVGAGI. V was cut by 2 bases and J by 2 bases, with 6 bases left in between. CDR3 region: CASSYVQQETQYF. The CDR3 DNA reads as TGTGCCAGCAGTTACGTCCAACAAGAGACCCAGTACTTC.

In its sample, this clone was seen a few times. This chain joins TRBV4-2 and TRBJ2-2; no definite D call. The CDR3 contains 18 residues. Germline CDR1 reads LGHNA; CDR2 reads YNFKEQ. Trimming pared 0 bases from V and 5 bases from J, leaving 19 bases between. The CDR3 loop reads CASSQDPTGFLKTGELFF. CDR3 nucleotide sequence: TGTGCCAGCAGCCAAGACCCCACCGGGTTTTTGAAAACCGGGGAGCTGTTTTTT.

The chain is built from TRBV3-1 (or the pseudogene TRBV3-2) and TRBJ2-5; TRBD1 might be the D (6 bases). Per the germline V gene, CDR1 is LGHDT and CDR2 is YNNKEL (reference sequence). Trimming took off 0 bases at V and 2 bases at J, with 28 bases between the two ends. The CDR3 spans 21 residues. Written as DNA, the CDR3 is TGTGCCAGCAGCCAAGACCACGTTTCGGTGTTTCGCAGGGGAGCTCAAGAGACCCAGTACTTC. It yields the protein CASSQDHVSVFRRGAQETQYF.

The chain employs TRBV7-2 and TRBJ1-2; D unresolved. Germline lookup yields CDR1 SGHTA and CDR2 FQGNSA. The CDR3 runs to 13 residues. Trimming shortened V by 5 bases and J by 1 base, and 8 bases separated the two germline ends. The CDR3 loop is CASSPYSNYGYTF. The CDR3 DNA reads TGTGCCAGCAGCCCATACAGTAACTATGGCTACACCTTC.

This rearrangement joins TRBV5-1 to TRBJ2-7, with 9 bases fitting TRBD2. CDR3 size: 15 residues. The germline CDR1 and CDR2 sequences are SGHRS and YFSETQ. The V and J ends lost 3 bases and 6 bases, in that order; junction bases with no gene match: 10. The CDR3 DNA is TGCGCCAGCAGCTCTTCGCTAGCGGGGTTGGGCGAGCAGTACTTC. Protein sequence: CASSSSLAGLGEQYF. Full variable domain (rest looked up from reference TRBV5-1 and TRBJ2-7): KAGVTQTPRYLIKTRGQQVTLSCSPISGHRSVSWYQQTPGQGLQFLFEYFSETQRNKGNFPGRFSGRQFSNSRSEMNVSTLELGDSALYLCASSSSLAGLGEQYFGPGTRLTVT.

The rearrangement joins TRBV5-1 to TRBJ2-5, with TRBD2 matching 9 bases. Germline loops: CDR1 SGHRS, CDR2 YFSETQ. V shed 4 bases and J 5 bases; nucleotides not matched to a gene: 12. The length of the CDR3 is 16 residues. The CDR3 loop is CASSPGLGLAGETQYF. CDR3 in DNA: TGCGCCAGCAGCCCAGGCTTGGGACTAGCTGGGGAGACCCAGTACTTC.